This T cell receptor beta chain was recorded in a study of T cell clones after liver transplantation. The table came from immunoSEQ multiplex PCR; TCRdb's copy has only in-frame clones and leaves some out. In the table there are more than 65,000 clones, about four fifths of which are singletons. The CDR3 is 16 residues long. Germline V gives CDR1 SGHTA, CDR2 FQGNSA. V was shortened by 5 bases and J by 0 bases, with 14 bases between the two germline ends. This receptor was obtained from a human patient who received a liver transplant. The graft donor may be the source of some T cells. This chain links TRBV7-2 with TRBJ1-5, with D perhaps matching TRBD1 (6 bases). Material: CD4+ T cells from blood, obtained 12 months after liver transplant. CDR3 DNA: TGTGCCAGCAGCCCCCAGACAGGACATAGCAATCAGCCCCAGCATTTT. As protein: CASSPQTGHSNQPQHF.